Reported below is one T cell receptor (beta chain). Which antigen it targets is not known. This sample was taken from a study of cytomegalovirus exposure and HLA in healthy donors (dated by TCRdb to the late 2010s). In terms of the full investigation: An earlier analysis of roughly 630 of the donors reported about 290 Gb of sequence data and 117 million unique TCR beta sequences from roughly 180 million T cells. Around 300 gigabases of sequencing data and 80 million or so unique TCR sequences were included in an early release covering roughly 700 HLA-typed donors. Of the 300 to 500 genotyped donors, roughly 76% were placed in the genetic ancestry cluster associated with self-reported Caucasian donors. The aim of the study was to test whether cataloging public T cell receptors could identify signatures of past pathogen exposure. The study profiled the T cell repertoires of 500 to 800 subjects by immunosequencing and related them to cytomegalovirus serostatus. In addition to the first cohort of 500 to 850 subjects, a separate validation cohort of around 110 different subjects was used. To predict cytomegalovirus infection status, the study combined high-throughput TCR immunosequencing, statistical association of individual TCRs with disease status, and machine learning. To study patterns of TCR occurrence, a later analysis re-analyzed previously published TCR beta repertoires from 666 donors and added high-resolution HLA genotyping. Rather than drawing on any new phenotypic data, the later analysis identified candidate immune exposures from TCR beta sequences and the way those sequences occurred across donors. An earlier analysis of roughly 600 of the donors used high-throughput TCR beta sequencing to judge whether each TCR beta V gene segment behaved as functional or pseudogenic. Alongside the repertoire data, information on donor age, sex, ethnicity and CMV serostatus was compiled. A later genetic analysis used genome-wide SNP genotypes for 398 of the 666 donors, treating that subset as a discovery cohort. All discovery cohort repertoires had been generated using a single sequencing platform. Class I and class II HLA loci were covered by the typing at four-digit resolution. Typing coverage varied by locus: about 629-640 donors for A, B, C, DRB1 and DQB1; approximately 500 for DQA1; 600 to 610 for DPA1; more than 450 for DPB1. About 5 DR-DQ haplotypes were handled as single units for association and clustering, since linkage in the cohort was strong. Among 300 to 450 genotyped donors of the cohort, an average of roughly 240,000 unique TCR beta nucleotide sequences were sequenced per donor, roughly a sixth of them non-productive.

Library generation was performed with the immunoSEQ multiplex PCR assay. For the multiplex PCR, a mixture combining 60 forward primers for TCR Vbeta segments and 13 reverse primers for TCR Jbeta segments was used. The CDR3 region of rearranged TCR beta genes was amplified from genomic DNA by a multiplex PCR assay. On the Illumina HiSeq System, the amplified TCR beta libraries were sequenced as 87-base-pair reads. The published analysis was carried out like this. Across the 500 to 700 repertoires, a later analysis counted approximately 75 million unique TCR beta chains, some 11 million of which were shared by at least two donors. Raw reads were error-corrected and collapsed into unique sequences with a nearest-neighbor algorithm that merged closely related sequences to remove PCR and sequencing errors. Alignment of CDR3 sequences to IMGT reference sequences was used to assign V, D and J gene segments. Each retained sequence needed at least a six-nucleotide match to both a V gene segment and a J gene segment. Rearrangements were called productive when the CDR3 lacked stop codons and stayed in frame with V and J; all others were non-productive. CDR3 was defined according to IMGT convention as the region running from the second conserved V-encoded cysteine to the conserved J-encoded phenylalanine. The earlier analysis of some 600 of the donors excluded sequences that lacked an unambiguous match to a single V gene segment. An earlier analysis of approximately 590 of the donors classified V segments as functional when productive rearrangements were above 56.7% and as segregating when the standard deviation between donors was above 5%. A statistical classification framework was built for diagnosing cytomegalovirus status from the catalog of TCR beta chain sequences. A later analysis assigned V and J genes by comparing TCR nucleotide sequences with IMGT/GENE-DB human TR gene sequences. The TCRdist pipeline was used in a later analysis to assign CDR3 sequences and most-parsimonious VDJ recombination scenarios. In a later analysis, every TCR beta chain was defined by the combination of its CDR3 amino acid sequence and its V-gene family, and reads without a unique V-gene family were dropped. A later analysis removed 500 to 600 highly shared, low-generation-probability nucleotide sequences to deal with suspected cross-contamination and a sequencing artifact. In a later analysis, a clonal expansion index for each public chain was calculated from normalized within-repertoire ranks of inferred template counts. A later analysis computed generation probabilities with a VDJ recombination model fitted to out-of-frame rearrangements, and checked the results against IGoR. A later analysis scored TCR-TCR, TCR-HLA and TCR-CMV co-occurrence with hypergeometric tests, applying a repertoire-size bias correction to TCR pairs. In a later analysis, false discovery rates were estimated by permuting HLA or CMV assignments 20 times. In a later analysis, co-occurring TCRs were grouped using DBSCAN, and TCRdist sequence similarity was added for clustering within HLA-allele-positive subsets. Repertoires with fewer than 30,000 or more than 120,000 public chains were left out of co-occurrence clustering, as were a handful of repertoires with anomalous nucleotide sharing. TCRdb provides this immuneACCESS table in a form limited to in-frame rearrangements. Some clones are lacking; in checked studies, under half of them reflect an unresolved V gene, and why the rest are absent is not known. Clone size and the V and J calls come from that table; the DNA yielded D and trimming. This sample's table carries roughly 140,000 clones. The ten largest account for 0.96% of the sample.

From cysteine to phenylalanine, the CDR3 is 14 amino acids long. Only the CDR3 part of the read is kept: 42 bases, read in frame from the first base. V lost 9 bases and J lost 1 base; the stretch between them is 16 bases long. Via the germline V gene, CDR1 is SGHTA and CDR2 FQGTGA. In total, more than 500 healthy bone marrow donors made up the cohort. At the time of sampling, all cohort members were nominally healthy, though unrecorded immune exposures were likely present. The donor tested CMV seronegative and was one of the 352 seronegative cohort members. Every donor gave a peripheral blood sample, and the peripheral blood mononuclear cells from that sample were used for TCR beta sequencing. Genomic DNA extraction from the blood cell samples was performed with the Qiagen DNeasy Blood Extraction Kit. General findings and caveats noted by the study authors: When HLA alleles, especially DR and DQ, strongly co-occurred, attributing TCR associations to individual alleles was difficult. Correlated functional status among segregating V segments might reflect linkage disequilibrium, but an unknown experimental factor could not be ruled out. According to the authors, the approach could potentially be generalized to other disease states and immunological phenotypes. An earlier analysis of approximately 500 of the donors showed that most TCR beta V segments appeared in productive rearrangements either about 87% or about 30% of the time, which broadly matched IMGT annotations. An association between a missense DCLRE1C variant and V-gene and J-gene trimming of TCR beta chains was found in a later genetic analysis and replicated in an independent cohort. Over 15 rarely observed V segments, including chromosome 9 orphons, were excluded from the earlier analysis of several hundred of the donors because counts were too low. Most TCR sequences were seen in very few donors, while some public TCRs were found in many individuals. In vitro tests confirmed that a few of the cytomegalovirus-associated TCR beta chains recognize cytomegalovirus antigens. Because the 87-base-pair reads could not distinguish some IMGT-functional V segments, including TRBV6-2 and TRBV6-3, those segments were excluded. A later analysis found that TCR association rates varied across HLA loci, with DRB1 alleles showing the most associated TCRs and HLA-C alleles the fewest. A later analysis associated 15,000 to 20,000 TCR beta sequences with specific HLA alleles at a false discovery rate of 0.05. A cluster of highly shared sequence variants was judged likely to be a technical artifact of the sequencing pipeline. In the study, roughly 160 TCR beta chains were listed as associated with cytomegalovirus. According to a later analysis, most CMV-associated TCR beta chains appeared to be HLA-restricted, and the HLA associations seemed to be driven largely by CMV exposure. For the cohort, immune exposure information was limited to CMV serostatus. Compared with the approximately 670-donor mean, donors in an Asian-associated ancestry cluster had fewer N-insertions in productive TCRs, according to a later genetic analysis. The classifier was reported to diagnose cytomegalovirus status with high specificity and sensitivity in both the original and validation cohorts. In a later analysis, several top co-occurrence clusters were reported to appear linked to parvovirus B19, influenza, CMV and Epstein-Barr virus. Because HLA typing was missing for some donors at each locus, association tests included only the typed subset. A further reported finding was that TCR beta sequences accurately predicted the HLA-A and HLA-B alleles for most subjects in the first cohort. The cohort was sequenced for TCR beta chains only, and without alpha or paired-chain data the features that could be detected were limited. The presence/absence analyses assumed that sequencing depth was roughly uniform across donors, and that assumption may not be true. In a later analysis, HLA-associated TCR beta chains showed more clonal expansion and lower generation probabilities than non-associated chains that were equally common.

The clonotype originates from a male donor in good health and CMV-seronegative. Sequenced sample: PBMCs. The chain employs TRBV7-3 and TRBJ2-7; the D gene is perhaps TRBD2, on 6 matching bases. The CDR3 here reads CASEPGTVSYEQYF. The bases are TGTGCCAGTGAGCCGGGGACTGTTTCCTACGAGCAGTACTTC.